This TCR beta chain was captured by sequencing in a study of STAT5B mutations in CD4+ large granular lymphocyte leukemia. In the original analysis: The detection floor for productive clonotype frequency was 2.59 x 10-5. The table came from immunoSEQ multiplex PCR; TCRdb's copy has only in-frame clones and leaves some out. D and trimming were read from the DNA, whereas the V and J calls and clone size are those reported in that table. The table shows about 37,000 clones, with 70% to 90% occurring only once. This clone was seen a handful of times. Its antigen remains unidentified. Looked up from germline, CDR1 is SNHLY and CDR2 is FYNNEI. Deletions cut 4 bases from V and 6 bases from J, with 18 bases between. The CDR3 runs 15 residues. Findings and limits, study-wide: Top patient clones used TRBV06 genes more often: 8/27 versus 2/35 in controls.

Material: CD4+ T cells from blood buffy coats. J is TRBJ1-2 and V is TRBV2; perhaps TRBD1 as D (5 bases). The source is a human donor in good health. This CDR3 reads CASSAKQGKGDGYTF. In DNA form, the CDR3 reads TGTGCCAGCAGTGCCAAACAAGGAAAAGGGGATGGCTACACCTTC.